Listed here are 27 T cell receptor beta chains from one sample, sequenced in a study of blood T cell repertoires in COVID-19. TCRdb's table, derived via immunoSEQ multiplex PCR, lists solely in-frame clones and lacks some. The table includes about 240,000 clones, about nine tenths detected once. The sequencing input was peripheral blood. All receptors derive from a man aged 55 to 70 who had recovered from COVID-19.

This chain connects TRBV5-6 to TRBJ2-6; unclear D gene. From germline, CDR1 is SGHDT and CDR2 YYEEEE. Trimming removed 0 bases at V and 0 bases at J, with 7 bases between. This CDR3 contains 16 residues. The CDR3 coding sequence is TGTGCCAGCAGCTTGGCACAATACTCTGGGGCCAACGTCCTGACTTTC. This gives the protein CASSLAQYSGANVLTF.

The V gene is TRBV6-6, the J gene TRBJ1-2, with 9 bases identical to TRBD1. Germline CDR1 reads MNHNY; CDR2 reads SVGAGI (reference sequence). The CDR3 loop spans 15 amino acids. The V gene end was trimmed by 7 bases and the J gene end by 6 bases; junction bases not matched to a gene: 12. The CDR3 here is CASNLLDRTGDGYTF. Here the CDR3 DNA reads TGTGCCAGCAATCTCCTCGACCGGACAGGGGATGGCTACACCTTC.

This clone was picked up a small number of times. The chain has TRBV5-6 and TRBJ2-3; D is possibly TRBD2 (6 bases). CDR1 is SGHDT, CDR2 YYEEEE, per germline. Trimming shortened V by 2 bases and J by 4 bases, and 14 bases separated the two germline ends. The CDR3 totals 15 residues. The CDR3 here is CASSFYGGRSDTQYF. CDR3 in DNA: TGTGCCAGCAGCTTCTACGGGGGAAGGTCAGATACGCAGTATTTT.

The chain has TRBV6-5 and TRBJ2-7; the match to TRBD1 covers 9 bases. The germline CDR1 and CDR2 sequences are MNHEY and SVGAGI. The CDR3 consists of 14 residues. J was trimmed by 3 bases and V by 5 bases; bases with no gene match: 5. The CDR3 is CASSLGQGIYEQYV. In DNA form, the CDR3 reads TGTGCCAGCAGTCTCGGACAGGGGATCTACGAGCAGTACGTC.

For the CDR3, the DNA is TGTGCCAGCAGCGCCAGGTTGGGAAACACCATATATTTT. It is translated as CASSARLGNTIYF. This chain links TRBV9 with TRBJ1-3; D not resolved. Trimming left V 3 bases short and J 4 bases short, with 8 bases between. CDR3 length: 13 residues. The germline V gene has CDR1 SGDLS and CDR2 YYNGEE. Combining the CDR3 with reference TRBV9 and TRBJ1-3 gives the whole variable domain DSGVTQTPKHLITATGQRVTLRCSPRSGDLSVYWYQQSLDQGLQFLIQYYNGEERAKGNILERFSAQQFPDLHSELNLSSLELGDSALYFCASSARLGNTIYFGEGSWLTVV.

The chain combines TRBV12-3 or TRBV12-4 with TRBJ2-3; D is undetermined. The V gene lost 6 bases and the J gene lost 6 bases, with 10 bases spanning the gap. CDR3 length equals 12 residues. CDR3 bases: TGTGCCAGCAGAGAGGAGTCCGATACGCAGTATTTT. Encoded protein: CASREESDTQYF.

V and J are TRBV4-1 and TRBJ2-2; TRBD1 matches 9 bases. The junction had 3 bases not matched to a gene; V was cut back by 1 base and J by 3 bases. The V gene's germline CDR1 is MGHRA and CDR2 YSYEKL. The CDR3 runs 16 residues. The CDR3 here is CASSQGGQGHTGELFF. CDR3 DNA: TGCGCCAGCAGCCAAGGGGGACAGGGACACACCGGGGAGCTGTTTTTT.

The V and J genes are TRBV7-2 and TRBJ1-1, with TRBD1 as a possible D gene (5 bases). The CDR3 spans 15 residues. The germline V gene has CDR1 SGHTA and CDR2 FQGNSA. V lost 5 bases and J lost 4, with 17 bases in between. CDR3: CASSRRLGEVTEAFF. The CDR3 nucleotides are TGTGCCAGCAGCCGGAGATTGGGGGAGGTCACTGAAGCTTTCTTT.

The rearrangement uses TRBV29-1 and TRBJ2-6; the D is unclear. The CDR3 is 18 amino acids. Germline V gene data show CDR1 as SQVTM and CDR2 as ANQGSEA. Trimming took 5 bases from V and 1 from J, leaving 21 bases between them. CDR3 protein: CSVTPPLFTASGANVLTF. CDR3 sequence (DNA): TGCAGCGTTACCCCTCCCTTATTTACAGCATCTGGGGCCAACGTCCTGACTTTC.

This clone was counted only a few times. The gene calls are TRBV18 and TRBJ2-2; D not certain. Trimming pared 0 bases from V and 5 bases from J, leaving 13 bases between. Germline V gene lookup returns CDR1 KGHSH and CDR2 LQKENI. This CDR3 comprises 16 residues. CDR3 nucleotides: TGTGCCAGCTCACCACCGTTAACGTCGACAACCGGGGAGCTGTTTTTT. Translated, it gives CASSPPLTSTTGELFF.

The rearrangement joins TRBV5-1 to TRBJ2-2; 10 nucleotides align to TRBD2. CDR1 SGHRS and CDR2 YFSETQ come from the germline V gene. This CDR3 comprises 15 residues. Trimming at V came to 4 bases and at J to 7 bases, leaving 7 bases not matched to a gene. CDR3: CASSVSGGAIGELFF. In nucleotides, the CDR3 is TGCGCCAGCAGCGTCAGCGGGGGGGCGATCGGGGAGCTGTTTTTT. Variable domain in full (rest from reference TRBV5-1 and TRBJ2-2): KAGVTQTPRYLIKTRGQQVTLSCSPISGHRSVSWYQQTPGQGLQFLFEYFSETQRNKGNFPGRFSGRQFSNSRSEMNVSTLELGDSALYLCASSVSGGAIGELFFGEGSRLTVL.

This clone was observed a single time. The chain couples TRBV5-1 to TRBJ1-1, with D unclear. The CDR3 contains 15 residues. Germline V gives CDR1 SGHRS, CDR2 YFSETQ. V was pared by 6 bases and J by 0 bases, with 15 bases between. CDR3 nucleotides: TGCGCCAGCACCCTGATTAGTGCAATGAACACTGAAGCTTTCTTT. Amino acids: CASTLISAMNTEAFF.

This rearrangement joins TRBV10-3 to TRBJ2-2; 8 bases are shared with TRBD2. CDR3 size: 15 residues. Germline CDR1 reads ENHRY; CDR2 reads SYGVKD. Unmatched junction bases numbered 4, after V lost 2 bases and J lost 5 bases. In DNA form, the CDR3 reads TGTGCCATCAGTGAGGCGACTAGCGAGACCGGGGAGCTGTTTTTT. This sequence encodes CAISEATSETGELFF.

The chain combines TRBV2 with TRBJ1-4; 7 bases line up with TRBD1. This CDR3 is built from 14 residues. CDR1 is SNHLY and CDR2 is FYNNEI in the germline V gene. V shed 8 bases and J 4 bases; nucleotides not matched to a gene: 7. Here the CDR3 reads CASSPGQHNEKLFF. In DNA, the CDR3 is TGTGCCAGCTCACCGGGACAGCATAATGAAAAACTGTTTTTT. The full variable domain, in which reference TRBV2 and TRBJ1-4 provide the parts outside the CDR3, is EPEVTQTPSHQVTQMGQEVILRCVPISNHLYFYWYRQILGQKVEFLVSFYNNEISEKSEIFDDQFSVERPDGSNFTLKIRSTKLEDSAMYFCASSPGQHNEKLFFGSGTQLSVL.

The rearrangement uses TRBV27 and TRBJ1-2; 8 positions match TRBD1. This CDR3 has 15 residues. CDR1 is MNHEY, CDR2 SMNVEV, per germline (reference sequence). J lost 6 bases, V lost 4 bases, and 10 bases had no gene match. Here the CDR3 DNA reads TGTGCCAGCAGTTCACGACAGGGGTGGTTCGATGGCTACACCTTC. Residues: CASSSRQGWFDGYTF.

This clone was observed a single time. The rearrangement joins TRBV6-1 to TRBJ2-4; weak D call: TRBD2 (7 bases). CDR1 and CDR2 (germline): MNHNS, SASEGT. V was cut by 3 bases and J by 8 bases, with 14 bases left in between. The CDR3 totals 14 residues. The CDR3: CASSDVKGGDIQYF. CDR3 nucleotide sequence: TGTGCCAGCAGTGACGTGAAGGGGGGGGACATTCAGTACTTC.

The rearrangement uses TRBV27 and TRBJ2-7, with TRBD1 as a possible D gene (6 bases). The CDR3 has 14 residues. Per germline, CDR1 MNHEY and CDR2 SMNVEV (reference sequence). Between the trimmed V and J ends, which lost 5 bases and 1 base, there was a span of 12 bases. The CDR3 loop is CASSQLGQSYEQYF. CDR3 nucleotides: TGTGCCAGCAGTCAACTGGGACAATCCTACGAGCAGTACTTC.

V gene TRBV10-3 combines with J gene TRBJ2-4; D gene unclear. Trimming cost V 0 bases and J 9 bases, with 12 bases left between them. The length of the CDR3 is 14 residues. Germline-derived CDR1 and CDR2 are ENHRY and SYGVKD. This CDR3 reads CAISESTGSGIQYF. The CDR3 nucleotides are TGTGCCATCAGTGAGTCGACCGGGTCTGGCATTCAGTACTTC.

The gene calls are TRBV24-1 and TRBJ2-6; D is perhaps TRBD1 (6 bases). Per the germline V gene, CDR1 is KGHDR and CDR2 is SFDVKD. Trimming shortened V by 4 bases and J by 4 bases, and 13 bases separated the two germline ends. The CDR3 consists of 16 residues. In nucleotides, the CDR3 is TGTGCCACCAGTGACGCCAGGGGTGCCGGGGCCAACGTCCTGACTTTC. As protein: CATSDARGAGANVLTF.

The genes are TRBV5-1 and TRBJ1-2; D unclear. Deletions cut 2 bases from V and 5 bases from J, with 13 bases between. The CDR3 loop spans 14 amino acids. CDR1 is SGHRS, CDR2 YFSETQ, per germline. The DNA of the CDR3 is TGCGCCAGCAGCTTACCGGGAGAGACTTATGGCTACACCTTC. This translates into CASSLPGETYGYTF. Using reference TRBV5-1 and TRBJ1-2 for the parts outside the CDR3, the full variable domain is KAGVTQTPRYLIKTRGQQVTLSCSPISGHRSVSWYQQTPGQGLQFLFEYFSETQRNKGNFPGRFSGRQFSNSRSEMNVSTLELGDSALYLCASSLPGETYGYTFGSGTRLTVV.

This chain uses TRBV5-6 with TRBJ1-2; 10 positions agree with TRBD1. The V gene end was trimmed by 3 bases and the J gene end by 4 bases; junction bases not matched to a gene: 6. The CDR3 has 15 residues. Per the germline V gene, CDR1 is SGHDT and CDR2 is YYEEEE. This CDR3 is CASSWDRGSGYGYTF. The CDR3 DNA reads TGTGCCAGCAGCTGGGACAGGGGTTCGGGCTATGGCTACACCTTC. The variable domain in full, with the rest retrieved from reference TRBV5-6 and TRBJ1-2, is DAGVTQSPTHLIKTRGQQVTLRCSPKSGHDTVSWYQQALGQGPQFIFQYYEEEERQRGNFPDRFSGHQFPNYSSELNVNALLLGDSALYLCASSWDRGSGYGYTFGSGTRLTVV.

This clone was seen only once. The V call is TRBV30, the J call TRBJ1-5; no firm D call. This CDR3 has 13 residues. From germline, CDR1 is GTSNPN and CDR2 SVGIG (reference sequence). Trimming shortened V by 2 bases and J by 3 bases, and 8 bases separated the two germline ends. The CDR3 DNA sequence: TGTGCCTGGAGTTCCCAGTCCAATCAGCCCCAGCATTTT. Translating gives CAWSSQSNQPQHF.

The V gene is TRBV28, the J gene TRBJ2-1, with D possibly being TRBD2 (6 bases). In germline, CDR1 is MDHEN, CDR2 SYDVKM. The V end was cut by 5 bases, the J end by 4 bases, with 18 bases between. This CDR3 region has 16 residues. The DNA for the CDR3 is TGTGCCAGCAGTGCCCGCAGTGCGGGACCATACAATGAGCAGTTCTTC. This sequence encodes CASSARSAGPYNEQFF. Together with reference TRBV28 and TRBJ2-1, the CDR3 gives the full variable domain: DVKVTQSSRYLVKRTGEKVFLECVQDMDHENMFWYRQDPGLGLRLIYFSYDVKMKEKGDIPEGYSVSREKKERFSLILESASTNQTSMYLCASSARSAGPYNEQFFGPGTRLTVL.

This chain connects TRBV6-5 to TRBJ2-3; D possibly corresponds to TRBD2 (6 bases). Germline V lookup: CDR1 MNHEY, CDR2 SVGAGI. V lost 10 bases and J 8 bases, leaving 19 bases between the germline ends. CDR3 length equals 13 residues. CDR3 protein: CATTPKGLGTQYF. CDR3 DNA: TGTGCCACCACCCCCAAGGGACTTGGTACGCAGTATTTT.

The V call is TRBV4-2, the J call TRBJ1-1, with D maybe TRBD1 (5 bases). The V gene lost 3 bases and the J gene lost 4 bases, with 21 bases spanning the gap. The CDR3 sequence is 17 residues long. CDR1 and CDR2 (germline): LGHNA, YNFKEQ. CDR3 region: CASSHEQLAVGGTEAFF. The DNA of the CDR3 is TGTGCCAGCAGCCACGAACAACTAGCAGTGGGGGGCACTGAAGCTTTCTTT.

The rearrangement joins TRBV4-2 to TRBJ1-4; unclear D gene. This CDR3 is built from 16 residues. Germline V gene data show CDR1 as LGHNA and CDR2 as YNFKEQ. V lost 5 bases and J 3 bases, leaving 16 bases between the germline ends. CDR3 nucleotide sequence: TGTGCCAGCAGCTCCAATGACCCCCAGGCTAATGAAAAACTGTTTTTT. Translated, it gives CASSSNDPQANEKLFF.

V usage is TRBV2 and J usage is TRBJ1-2; no definite D call. Germline V gene data show CDR1 as SNHLY and CDR2 as FYNNEI. There are 13 residues in the CDR3. V was trimmed by 5 bases and J by 5 bases, leaving 12 bases between them. In DNA form, the CDR3 reads TGTGCCAGCAGTTCTGGCTGGCAGTATGGCTACACCTTC. It encodes CASSSGWQYGYTF.